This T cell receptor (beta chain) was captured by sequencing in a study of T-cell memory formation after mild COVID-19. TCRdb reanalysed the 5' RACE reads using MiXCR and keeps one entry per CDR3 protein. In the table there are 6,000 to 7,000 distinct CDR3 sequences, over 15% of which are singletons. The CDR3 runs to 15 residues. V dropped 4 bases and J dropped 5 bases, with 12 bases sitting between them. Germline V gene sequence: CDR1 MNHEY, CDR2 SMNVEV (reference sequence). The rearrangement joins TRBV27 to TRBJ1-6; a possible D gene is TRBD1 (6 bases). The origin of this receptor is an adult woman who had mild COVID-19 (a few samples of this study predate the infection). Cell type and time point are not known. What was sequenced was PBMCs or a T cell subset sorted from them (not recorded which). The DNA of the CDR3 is TGTGCCAGCAGTTACAGGGATACGGATAATTCACCCCTCCACTTT. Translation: CASSYRDTDNSPLHF.